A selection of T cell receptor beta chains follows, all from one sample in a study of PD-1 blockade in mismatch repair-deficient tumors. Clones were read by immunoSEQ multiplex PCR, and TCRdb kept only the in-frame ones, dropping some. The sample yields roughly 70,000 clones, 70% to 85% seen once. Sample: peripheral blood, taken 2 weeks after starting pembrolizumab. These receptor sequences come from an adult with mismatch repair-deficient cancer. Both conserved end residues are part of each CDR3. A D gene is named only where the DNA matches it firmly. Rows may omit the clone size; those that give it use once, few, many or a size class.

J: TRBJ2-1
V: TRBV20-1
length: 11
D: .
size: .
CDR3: CSASPGVEQFF
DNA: TGCAGTGCTAGCCCGGGGGTCGAGCAGTTCTTC

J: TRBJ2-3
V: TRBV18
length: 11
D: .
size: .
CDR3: CASSWTDTQYF
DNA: TGTGCCAGCTCATGGACAGATACGCAGTATTTT

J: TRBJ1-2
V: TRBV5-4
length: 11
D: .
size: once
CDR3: CASSSGAGYTF
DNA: TGTGCCAGCAGCTCCGGGGCTGGCTACACCTTC

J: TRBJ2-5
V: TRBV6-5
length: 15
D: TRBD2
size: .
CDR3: CASRPLLAGGETQYF
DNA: TGTGCCAGCAGACCTCTCCTCGCGGGAGGGGAGACCCAGTACTTC

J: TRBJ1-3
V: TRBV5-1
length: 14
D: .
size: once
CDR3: CASSEQGSGNTIYF
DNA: TGCGCCAGCAGCGAACAGGGTAGTGGAAACACCATATATTTT

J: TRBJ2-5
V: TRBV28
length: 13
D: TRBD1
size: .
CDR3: CASLPGQGGTQYF
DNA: TGTGCCAGCCTACCCGGACAGGGTGGGACCCAGTACTTC

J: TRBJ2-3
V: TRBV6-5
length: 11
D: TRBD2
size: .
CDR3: CASSYGTSTYF
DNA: TGTGCCAGCAGTTACGGGACTAGCACCTATTTT

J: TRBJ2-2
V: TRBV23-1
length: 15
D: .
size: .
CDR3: CASSPVRGFAGELFF
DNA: TGCGCCAGCAGCCCCGTTCGGGGTTTTGCCGGGGAGCTGTTTTTT

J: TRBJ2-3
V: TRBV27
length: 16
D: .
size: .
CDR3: CASSPSRRRGTDTQYF
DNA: TGTGCCAGCAGTCCCTCAAGGCGGAGGGGCACAGATACGCAGTATTTT

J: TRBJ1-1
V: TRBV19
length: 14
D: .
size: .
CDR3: CASNFAGERTEAFF
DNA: TGTGCCAGTAACTTTGCGGGGGAAAGGACTGAAGCTTTCTTT

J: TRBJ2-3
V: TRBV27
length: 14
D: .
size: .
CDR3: CASISSVRSDTQYF
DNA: TGTGCCAGCATATCGTCCGTCCGGTCCGATACGCAGTATTTT

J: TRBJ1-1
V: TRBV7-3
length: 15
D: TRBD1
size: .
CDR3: CASSPSGTGITEAFF
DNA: TGTGCCAGCAGTCCCTCCGGGACAGGGATCACTGAAGCTTTCTTT

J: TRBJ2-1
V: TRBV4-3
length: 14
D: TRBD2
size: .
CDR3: CASSQVAGVNEQFF
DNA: TGCGCCAGCAGCCAAGTGGCGGGAGTCAATGAGCAGTTCTTC

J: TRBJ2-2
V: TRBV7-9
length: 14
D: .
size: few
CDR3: CASSLDFPAGELFF
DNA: TGTGCCAGCAGCTTAGACTTCCCGGCAGGGGAGCTGTTTTTT

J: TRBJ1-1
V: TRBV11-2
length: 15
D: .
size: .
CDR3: CASSSSDGTNTEAFF
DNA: TGTGCCAGCAGCTCCAGTGACGGGACGAACACTGAAGCTTTCTTT

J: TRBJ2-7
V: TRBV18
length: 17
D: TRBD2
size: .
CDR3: CASSPPTPGRASGEQYF
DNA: TGTGCCAGCTCACCTCCTACTCCGGGACGGGCTAGCGGAGAGCAGTACTTC

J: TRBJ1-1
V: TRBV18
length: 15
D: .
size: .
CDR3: CASSPTGIGGTEAFF
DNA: TGTGCCAGCTCACCCACAGGGATTGGTGGGACTGAAGCTTTCTTT

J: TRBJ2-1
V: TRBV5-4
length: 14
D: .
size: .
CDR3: CASSLRLAYNEQFF
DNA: TGTGCCAGCAGCTTGCGGCTAGCCTACAATGAGCAGTTCTTC

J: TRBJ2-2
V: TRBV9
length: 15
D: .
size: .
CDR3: CASSVGTTNTGELFF
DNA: TGTGCCAGCAGCGTAGGGACTACTAACACCGGGGAGCTGTTTTTT

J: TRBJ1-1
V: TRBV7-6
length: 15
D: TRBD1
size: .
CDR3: CASSQLQTGRTEAFF
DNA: TGTGCCAGCAGCCAACTTCAGACAGGGAGGACTGAAGCTTTCTTT

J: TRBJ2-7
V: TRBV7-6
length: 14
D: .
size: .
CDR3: CASSPGGGSYEQYF
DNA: TGTGCCAGCAGCCCGGGCGGTGGCTCCTACGAGCAGTACTTC

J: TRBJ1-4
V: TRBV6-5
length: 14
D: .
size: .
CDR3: CASSAGHLDEKLFF
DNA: TGTGCCAGCAGCGCGGGACACCTCGATGAAAAACTGTTTTTT

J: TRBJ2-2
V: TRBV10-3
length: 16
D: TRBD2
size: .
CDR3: CAISDRAGGRTGELFF
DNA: TGTGCCATCAGTGATCGGGCGGGAGGGAGGACCGGGGAGCTGTTTTTT

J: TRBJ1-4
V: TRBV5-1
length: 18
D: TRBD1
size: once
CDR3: CASSLGPGTGGEGEKLFF
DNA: TGCGCCAGCAGCTTGGGACCCGGGACAGGGGGCGAAGGTGAAAAACTGTTTTTT

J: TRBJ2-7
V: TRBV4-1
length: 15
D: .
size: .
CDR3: CASSQGPDASYEQYF
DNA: TGCGCCAGCAGCCAAGGCCCGGACGCATCCTACGAGCAGTACTTC

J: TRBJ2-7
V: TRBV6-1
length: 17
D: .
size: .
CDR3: CASSEVTYYGSSYEQYF
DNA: TGTGCCAGCAGTGAAGTAACCTACTACGGGAGCTCCTACGAGCAGTACTTC

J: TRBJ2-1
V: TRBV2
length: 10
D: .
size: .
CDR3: CASREQTRFF
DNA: TGTGCCAGCAGAGAACAGACAAGGTTCTTC

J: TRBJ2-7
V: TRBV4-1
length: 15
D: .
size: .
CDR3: CASSQGATGDYEQYF
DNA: TGCGCCAGCAGCCAAGGGGCGACAGGCGATTACGAGCAGTACTTC

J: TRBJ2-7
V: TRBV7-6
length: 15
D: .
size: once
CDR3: CASSLAPDLSYEQYF
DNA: TGTGCCAGCAGCTTAGCCCCGGACTTATCCTACGAGCAGTACTTC

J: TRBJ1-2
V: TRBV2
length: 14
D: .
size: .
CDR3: CASIGGRENYGYTF
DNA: TGTGCCAGCATCGGGGGACGGGAAAACTATGGCTACACCTTC

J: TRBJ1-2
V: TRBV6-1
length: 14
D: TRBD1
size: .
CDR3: CASRAPGQNYGYTF
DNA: TGTGCCAGCAGAGCTCCGGGACAGAACTATGGCTACACCTTC

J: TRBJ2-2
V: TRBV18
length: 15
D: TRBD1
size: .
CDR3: CASSLQRQGFGELFF
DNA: TGTGCCAGCTCACTACAAAGACAGGGCTTCGGGGAGCTGTTTTTT

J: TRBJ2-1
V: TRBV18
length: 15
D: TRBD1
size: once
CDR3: CASSASGQGRNEQFF
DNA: TGTGCCAGCTCAGCTTCGGGACAGGGGCGGAATGAGCAGTTCTTC

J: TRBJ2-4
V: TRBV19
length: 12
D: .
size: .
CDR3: CASSIGGPIQYF
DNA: TGTGCCAGTAGTATCGGAGGCCCCATTCAGTACTTC

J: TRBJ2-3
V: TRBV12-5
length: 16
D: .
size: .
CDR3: CASGLVVSSRTDTQYF
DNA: TGTGCTAGTGGTTTGGTGGTTAGCAGTCGAACGGATACGCAGTATTTT

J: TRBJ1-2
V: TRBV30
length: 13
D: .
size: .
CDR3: CAWDRGTNYGYTF
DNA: TGTGCCTGGGACCGCGGCACTAACTATGGCTACACCTTC

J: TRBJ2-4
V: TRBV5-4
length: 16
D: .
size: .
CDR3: CASSQGSPGAKNIQYF
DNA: TGTGCCAGCAGCCAAGGTAGCCCTGGAGCCAAAAACATTCAGTACTTC

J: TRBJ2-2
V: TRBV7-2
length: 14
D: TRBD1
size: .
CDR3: CASSGRQGTGELFF
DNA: TGTGCCAGCAGCGGCAGACAGGGTACGGGGGAGCTGTTTTTT

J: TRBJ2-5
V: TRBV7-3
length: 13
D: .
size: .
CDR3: CASSFAGEETQYF
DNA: TGTGCCAGCAGCTTTGCGGGTGAAGAGACCCAGTACTTC

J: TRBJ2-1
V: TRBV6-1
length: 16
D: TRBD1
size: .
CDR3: CASSEKWDSTYNEQFF
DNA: TGTGCCAGCAGTGAAAAATGGGACAGCACCTACAATGAGCAGTTCTTC

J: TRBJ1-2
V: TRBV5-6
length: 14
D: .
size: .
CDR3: CASSPDTSNYGYTF
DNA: TGTGCCAGCAGCCCGGACACATCTAACTATGGCTACACCTTC

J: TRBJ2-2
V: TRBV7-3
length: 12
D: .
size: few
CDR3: CASSLQTGELFF
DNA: TGTGCCAGCAGCTTACAGACCGGGGAGCTGTTTTTT

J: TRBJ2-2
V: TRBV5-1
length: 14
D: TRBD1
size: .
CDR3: CASSGTGGTGELFF
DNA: TGCGCCAGCAGCGGGACAGGGGGCACCGGGGAGCTGTTTTTT

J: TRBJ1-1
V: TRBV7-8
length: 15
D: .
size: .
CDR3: CASSLRGTRNTEAFF
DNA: TGTGCCAGCAGCTTAAGAGGGACCCGGAACACTGAAGCTTTCTTT

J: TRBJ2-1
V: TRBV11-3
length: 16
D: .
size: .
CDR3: CASSPDAGGSYNEQFF
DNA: TGTGCCAGCAGCCCGGATGCTGGTGGCTCCTACAATGAGCAGTTCTTC

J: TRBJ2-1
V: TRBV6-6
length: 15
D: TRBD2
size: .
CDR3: CASSTTSGSYNEQFF
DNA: TGTGCCAGCAGTACGACTAGCGGCTCCTACAATGAGCAGTTCTTC